This T cell receptor (beta chain) was profiled in a study of blood T cell repertoires in COVID-19. On the study more broadly: The study drew acute and convalescent COVID-19 samples from the United States, Italy and Spain. The cDNA or gDNA used as material had been derived from T cells, B-cell-depleted T cells, or PBMCs.

Profiled with immunoSEQ multiplex PCR; TCRdb holds only in-frame clones, not every one. The sample shows 300,000 to 350,000 clones, approximately 83% of them seen only once. What the recovered Cohort 3 donors had was two negative PCRs, clearance, or symptom resolution. The V gene lost 6 bases and the J gene lost 4 bases, with 9 bases spanning the gap. The length of the CDR3 is 12 residues. Germline CDR1 MNHEY, CDR2 SMNVEV (reference sequence). The receptor comes from a man aged 25 to 45 who had recovered from COVID-19. The chain employs TRBV27 and TRBJ1-2; D call uncertain. What was sequenced was PBMCs or T cells enriched from blood (not recorded which). CDR3 DNA sequence: TGTGCCAGCAGAAGGACTGGCTATGGCTACACCTTC. This codes for CASRRTGYGYTF.